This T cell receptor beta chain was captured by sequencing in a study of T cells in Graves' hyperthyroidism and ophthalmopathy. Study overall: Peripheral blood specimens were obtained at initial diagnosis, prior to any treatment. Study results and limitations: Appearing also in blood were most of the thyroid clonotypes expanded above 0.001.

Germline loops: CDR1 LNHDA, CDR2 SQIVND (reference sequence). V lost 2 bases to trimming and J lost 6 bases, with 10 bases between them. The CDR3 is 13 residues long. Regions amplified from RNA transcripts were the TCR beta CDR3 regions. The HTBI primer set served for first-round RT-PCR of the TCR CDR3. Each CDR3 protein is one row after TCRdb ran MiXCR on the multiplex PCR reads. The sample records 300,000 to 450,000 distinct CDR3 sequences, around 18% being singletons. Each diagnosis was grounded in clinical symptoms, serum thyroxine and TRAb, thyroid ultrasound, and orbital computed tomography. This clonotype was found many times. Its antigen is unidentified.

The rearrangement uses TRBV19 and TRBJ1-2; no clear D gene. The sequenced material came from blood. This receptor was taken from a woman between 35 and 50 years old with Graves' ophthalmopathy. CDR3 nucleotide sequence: TGTGCCAGTAGTATAATGGAGTTGGATGGCTACACCTTC. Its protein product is CASSIMELDGYTF.